This T cell receptor (beta chain) was documented in a study of a mutant IDH1 vaccine in newly diagnosed glioma. CDR1 and CDR2 from the germline V gene are GTSNPN and SVGIG (reference sequence). The CDR3 extends over 18 amino acids. The ends were cut back, 1 base at V and 0 bases at J, with 20 bases in the middle. Repertoires were generated with immunoSEQ multiplex PCR, while TCRdb's copy carries only in-frame clones and drops some. The sample carries tens of thousands of clones, roughly 80% recorded once. The time point: baseline, week 1 (first vaccination visit). Specified treatment: pre-vaccination baseline after standard-of-care therapy.

This clonotype was obtained from a man in his thirties or forties with glioma. The material was PBMCs, obtained from a glioma patient treated with radiotherapy, temozolomide or both. The rearrangement joins TRBV30 to TRBJ2-3, with D maybe TRBD2 (6 bases). Here the CDR3 reads CAWSAFGGDFTSTDTQYF. DNA for the CDR3: TGTGCCTGGAGTGCGTTTGGAGGGGATTTTACTAGCACAGATACGCAGTATTTT.